This is a list of T cell receptor beta chains from one sample in a study of T cells of healthy individuals. One entry per CDR3 protein, called by TCRdb with MiXCR from the 5' RACE reads. The table lists over 95,000 distinct CDR3 sequences, approximately 15% of them singletons. Receptors were obtained from a human donor in good health. Each CDR3 is given without its conserved first and last residue. The D gene is left open where the match is weak. Expanded clones are given a class, and other clones once, few, many or no size at all.

TRBJ2-5 | few | TRBV5-1 | NA | ASRGQETQY
TRBJ2-5 | NA | TRBV5-1 | NA | ASSWDVHQETQY
TRBJ1-6 | few | TRBV21-1 | NA | ASADRANSPLH
TRBJ2-5 | NA | TRBV6-2/TRBV6-3 | NA | ASSYPGQETQY
TRBJ2-1 | NA | TRBV7-6 | TRBD2 | ASSWGLPNNEQF
TRBJ2-2 | many | TRBV11-2 | NA | ASSLDHGGGGELF
TRBJ1-5 | NA | TRBV20-1 | NA | SAPRLSNQPQH
TRBJ1-4 | many | TRBV6-5 | NA | ASSYGLPTNEKLF
TRBJ1-1 | NA | TRBV11-2 | TRBD1 | ASSFGTGEFPGEAF
TRBJ1-1 | many | TRBV29-1 | NA | SVGDMGTEAF
TRBJ1-4 | NA | TRBV29-1 | TRBD1 | SVGQASTNEKLF
TRBJ2-5 | few | TRBV10-3 | NA | AISESTTSGGGQETQY
TRBJ2-2 | many | TRBV12-3/TRBV12-4 | TRBD2 | ASRGRTSGGLRGGELF
TRBJ2-1 | NA | TRBV20-1 | TRBD2 | SASPQREMTYNEQF
TRBJ2-6 | many | TRBV5-1 | TRBD1 | ASSLSGTGSSGANVLT
TRBJ2-5 | many | TRBV11-1 | TRBD1 | ASSLGDRDEETQY
TRBJ2-5 | few | TRBV20-1 | TRBD2 | SARGSSGGRETQY
TRBJ1-1 | few | TRBV5-1 | TRBD1 | ASSLDRGAEAF
TRBJ2-6 | NA | TRBV6-1 | NA | ASSDNSGADVLT
TRBJ2-7 | NA | TRBV10-3 | NA | AVAAGAGEQY
TRBJ1-4 | few | TRBV7-9 | TRBD1 | ASSLFGQGGDEKLF
TRBJ2-7 | NA | TRBV11-2 | NA | ASSSMTYEQY
TRBJ1-2 | few | TRBV27 | NA | ASSLGGTPTPGYT
TRBJ2-2 | many | TRBV29-1 | TRBD2 | SAGTGGGNTGELF
TRBJ2-4 | many | TRBV12-3/TRBV12-4 | NA | ASRRNEGAKNIQY
TRBJ1-5 | NA | TRBV7-2 | NA | ASSTQLRQPQH
TRBJ2-7 | NA | TRBV4-2 | TRBD1 | ASSPRSGDSSYEQY
TRBJ1-2 | NA | TRBV4-1 | TRBD1 | ASSQVDRSYGYT
TRBJ2-1 | NA | TRBV11-3 | TRBD1 | ASSWGQQNEQF
TRBJ2-3 | many | TRBV29-1 | NA | SGTSTDTQY
TRBJ2-7 | NA | TRBV4-2 | NA | ASSHLGQGISYEQY
TRBJ1-5 | many | TRBV20-1 | NA | SARAGGKPQH
TRBJ1-1 | many | TRBV20-1 | TRBD1 | SASPGQGAF
TRBJ1-2 | few | TRBV7-9 | NA | ASSNTDVYGYT
TRBJ2-5 | NA | TRBV19 | TRBD2 | ASSIGTSGGQETQY
TRBJ1-1 | NA | TRBV6-6 | NA | ASSPGLLAF
TRBJ2-1 | NA | TRBV6-5 | TRBD2 | ASSYPKGSGANNEQF
TRBJ2-7 | NA | TRBV11-2 | NA | ASTITGVAGAYEQY
TRBJ2-7 | many | TRBV4-3 | TRBD1 | ASSPQGTGAYEQY
TRBJ1-5 | few | TRBV7-8 | NA | ASSYYAPWPPGGDNQPQH
TRBJ2-3 | NA | TRBV21-1 | NA | ASSNEGHTDTQY
TRBJ2-2 | NA | TRBV6-2/TRBV6-3 | TRBD2 | ASSRRLAGENTGELF
TRBJ2-3 | NA | TRBV5-1 | NA | ASSWGDRTDTQY
TRBJ2-7 | NA | TRBV5-1 | NA | ASTEGFSSYEQY
TRBJ1-1 | many | TRBV5-1 | TRBD1 | ASRKSTGTGRMGEAF